This T cell receptor (beta chain) was recovered during a study of cytomegalovirus exposure and HLA in healthy donors. Study overall: Clustering assigned roughly 81% of the approximately 400 genotyped donors to the Caucasian-associated ancestry cluster.

The CDR3 covers 13 residues. Germline V gene lookup returns CDR1 SGHDN and CDR2 FVKESK. Trimming removed 3 bases from V and 6 bases from J, with 12 bases in between. PCR used 60 Vbeta primers and 13 Jbeta primers. Profiled with immunoSEQ multiplex PCR; TCRdb holds only in-frame clones, not every one. The sample comprises fewer than 200,000 clones, about 80% of which are singletons, and just under 1% rests with the top ten. General study findings and limits: The authors reported that TCR beta sequences could predict HLA-A and HLA-B alleles. These predictions were accurate for most subjects in the first cohort.

This clone turned up a few times. As yet, its antigen is unknown. The sequenced sample consisted of PBMCs. The rearrangement uses TRBV14 and TRBJ2-7; D might be TRBD2 (5 bases). This TCR derives from a woman aged 50 to 60 in good health and CMV-seropositive. CDR3 coding DNA: TGTGCCAGCAGCCAGCGCGGGCGGAGCGAGCAGTACTTC. Amino acids: CASSQRGRSEQYF.